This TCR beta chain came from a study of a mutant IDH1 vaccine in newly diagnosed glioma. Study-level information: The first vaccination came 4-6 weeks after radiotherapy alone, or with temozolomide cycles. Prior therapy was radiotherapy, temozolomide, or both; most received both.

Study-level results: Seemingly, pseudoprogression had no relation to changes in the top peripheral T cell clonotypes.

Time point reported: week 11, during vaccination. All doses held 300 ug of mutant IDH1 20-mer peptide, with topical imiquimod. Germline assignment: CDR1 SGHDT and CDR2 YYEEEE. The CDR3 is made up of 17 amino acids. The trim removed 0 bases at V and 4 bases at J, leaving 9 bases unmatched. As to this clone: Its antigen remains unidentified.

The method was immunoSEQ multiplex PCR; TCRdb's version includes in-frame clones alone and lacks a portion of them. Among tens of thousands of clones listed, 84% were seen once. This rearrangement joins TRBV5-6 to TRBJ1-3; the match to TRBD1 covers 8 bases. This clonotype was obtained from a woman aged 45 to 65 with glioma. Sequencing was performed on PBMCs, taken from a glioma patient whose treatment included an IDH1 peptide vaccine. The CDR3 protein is CASSLAGQGSTGNTIYF. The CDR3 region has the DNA TGTGCCAGCAGCTTGGCCGGACAGGGATCTACCGGAAACACCATATATTTT.